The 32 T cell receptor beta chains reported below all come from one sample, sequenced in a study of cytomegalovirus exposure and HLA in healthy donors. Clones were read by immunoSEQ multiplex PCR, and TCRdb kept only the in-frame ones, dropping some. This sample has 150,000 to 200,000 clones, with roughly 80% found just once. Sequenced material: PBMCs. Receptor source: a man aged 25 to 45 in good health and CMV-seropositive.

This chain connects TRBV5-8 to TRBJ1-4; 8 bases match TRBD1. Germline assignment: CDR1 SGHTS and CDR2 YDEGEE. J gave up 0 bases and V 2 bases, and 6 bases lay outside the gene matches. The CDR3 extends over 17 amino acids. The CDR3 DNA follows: TGTGCCAGCAGCTTTCGTAGACAGGGGTCAACTAATGAAAAACTGTTTTTT. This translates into CASSFRRQGSTNEKLFF.

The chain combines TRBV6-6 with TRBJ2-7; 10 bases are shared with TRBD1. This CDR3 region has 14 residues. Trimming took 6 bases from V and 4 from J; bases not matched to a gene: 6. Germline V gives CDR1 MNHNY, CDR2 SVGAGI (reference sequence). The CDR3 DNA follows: TGTGCCAGCAGCCTAGACAGGGGGCAGTACGAGCAGTACTTC. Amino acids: CASSLDRGQYEQYF.

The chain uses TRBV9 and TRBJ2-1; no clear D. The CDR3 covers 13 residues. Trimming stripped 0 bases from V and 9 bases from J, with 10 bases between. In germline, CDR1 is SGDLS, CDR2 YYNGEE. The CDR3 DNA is TGTGCCAGCAGCGTAGGAAGCAACGTTGAGCAGTTCTTC. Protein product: CASSVGSNVEQFF.

CDR3 region: CSVELLQANTEAFF. CDR3 bases: TGCAGCGTTGAATTACTCCAGGCGAACACTGAAGCTTTCTTT. This chain joins TRBV29-1 and TRBJ1-1; D gene ambiguous. Trimming removed 2 bases at V and 1 base at J, with 11 bases between. This CDR3 region has 14 residues. CDR1 is SQVTM and CDR2 is ANQGSEA in the germline V gene. Supplemented by reference TRBV29-1 and TRBJ1-1, the full variable domain reads SAVISQKPSRDICQRGTSLTIQCQVDSQVTMMFWYRQQPGQSLTLIATANQGSEATYESGFVIDKFPISRPNLTFSTLTVSNMSPEDSSIYLCSVELLQANTEAFFGQGTRLTVV.

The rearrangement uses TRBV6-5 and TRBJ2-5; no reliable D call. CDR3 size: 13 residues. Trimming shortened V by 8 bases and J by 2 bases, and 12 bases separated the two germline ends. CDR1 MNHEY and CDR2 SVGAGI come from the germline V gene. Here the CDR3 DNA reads TGTGCCAGCTACAGCAATTATCAAGAGACCCAGTACTTC. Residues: CASYSNYQETQYF.

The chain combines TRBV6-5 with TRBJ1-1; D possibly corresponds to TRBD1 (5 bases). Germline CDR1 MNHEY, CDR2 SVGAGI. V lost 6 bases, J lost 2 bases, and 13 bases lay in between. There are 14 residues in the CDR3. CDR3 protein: CASRWTRQNTEAFF. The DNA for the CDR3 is TGTGCCAGCAGGTGGACAAGACAAAACACTGAAGCTTTCTTT.

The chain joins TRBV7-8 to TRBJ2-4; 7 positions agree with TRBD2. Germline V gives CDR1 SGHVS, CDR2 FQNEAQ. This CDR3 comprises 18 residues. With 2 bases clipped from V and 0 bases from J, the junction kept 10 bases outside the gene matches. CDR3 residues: CASSLWRLADLAKNIQYF. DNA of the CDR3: TGTGCCAGCAGCTTATGGAGGCTAGCGGACCTAGCCAAAAACATTCAGTACTTC. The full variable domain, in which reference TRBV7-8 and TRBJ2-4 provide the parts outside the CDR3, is GAGVSQSPRYKVAKRGQDVALRCDPISGHVSLFWYQQALGQGPEFLTYFQNEAQLDKSGLPSDRFFAERPEGSVSTLKIQRTQQEDSAVYLCASSLWRLADLAKNIQYFGAGTRLSVL.

The CDR3 DNA reads TGTGCCAGCAGTGGGGATCCCGGGACAGAGGCGCGAAACACCATATATTTT. It codes for CASSGDPGTEARNTIYF. This rearrangement joins TRBV2 to TRBJ1-3, with TRBD1 matching 7 bases. The trim removed 4 bases at V and 5 bases at J, leaving 14 bases unmatched. The CDR3 runs 17 residues. Germline values: CDR1 SNHLY, CDR2 FYNNEI.

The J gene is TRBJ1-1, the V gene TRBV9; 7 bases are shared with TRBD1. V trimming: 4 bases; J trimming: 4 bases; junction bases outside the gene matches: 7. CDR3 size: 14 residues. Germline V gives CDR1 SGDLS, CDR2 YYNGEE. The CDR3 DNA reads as TGTGCCAGCAGCCCAGGGGGGCATGTCACTGAAGCTTTCTTT. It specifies CASSPGGHVTEAFF.

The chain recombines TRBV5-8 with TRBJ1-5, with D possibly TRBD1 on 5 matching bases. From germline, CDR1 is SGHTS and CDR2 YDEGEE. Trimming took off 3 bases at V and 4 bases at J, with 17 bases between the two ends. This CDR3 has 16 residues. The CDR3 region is CASSSPAGLRNQPQHF. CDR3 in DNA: TGTGCCAGCAGCTCCCCGGCAGGGCTCAGAAATCAGCCCCAGCATTTT.

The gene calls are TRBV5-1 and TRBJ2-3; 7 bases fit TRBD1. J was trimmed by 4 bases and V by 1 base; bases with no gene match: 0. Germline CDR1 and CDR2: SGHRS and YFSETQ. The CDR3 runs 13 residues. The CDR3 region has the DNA TGCGCCAGCAGCTTGACAGGGGCAGATACGCAGTATTTT. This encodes CASSLTGADTQYF.

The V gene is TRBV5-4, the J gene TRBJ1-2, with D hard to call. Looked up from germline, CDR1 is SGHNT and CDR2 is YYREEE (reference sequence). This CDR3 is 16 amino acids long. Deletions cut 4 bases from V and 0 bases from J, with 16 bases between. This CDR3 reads CASSGEGGRPNYGYTF. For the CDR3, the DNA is TGTGCCAGCAGCGGCGAGGGTGGGAGGCCTAACTATGGCTACACCTTC. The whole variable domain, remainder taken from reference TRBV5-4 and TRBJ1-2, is ETGVTQSPTHLIKTRGQQVTLRCSSQSGHNTVSWYQQALGQGPQFIFQYYREEENGRGNFPPRFSGLQFPNYSSELNVNALELDDSALYLCASSGEGGRPNYGYTFGSGTRLTVV.

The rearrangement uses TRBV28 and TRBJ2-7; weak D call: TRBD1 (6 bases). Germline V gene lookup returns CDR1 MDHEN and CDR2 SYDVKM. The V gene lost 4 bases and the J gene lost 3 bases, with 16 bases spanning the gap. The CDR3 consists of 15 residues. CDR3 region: CASSSPSDRNYEQYF. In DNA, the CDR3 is TGTGCCAGCAGTTCCCCATCCGACAGGAACTACGAGCAGTACTTC. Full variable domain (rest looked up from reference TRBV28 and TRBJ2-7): DVKVTQSSRYLVKRTGEKVFLECVQDMDHENMFWYRQDPGLGLRLIYFSYDVKMKEKGDIPEGYSVSREKKERFSLILESASTNQTSMYLCASSSPSDRNYEQYFGPGTRLTVT.

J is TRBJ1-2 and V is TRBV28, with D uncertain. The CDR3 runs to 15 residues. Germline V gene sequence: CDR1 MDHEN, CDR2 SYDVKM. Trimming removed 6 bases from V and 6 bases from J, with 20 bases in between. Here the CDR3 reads CASSREGLGGDGYTF. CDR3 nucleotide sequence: TGTGCCAGCAGCCGCGAGGGCCTCGGTGGCGATGGCTACACCTTC.

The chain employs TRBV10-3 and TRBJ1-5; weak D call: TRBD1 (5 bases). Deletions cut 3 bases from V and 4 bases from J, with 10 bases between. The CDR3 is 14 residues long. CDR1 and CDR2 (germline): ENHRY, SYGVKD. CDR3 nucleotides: TGTGCCATCAGTGACTCACAGGCGAATCAGCCCCAGCATTTT. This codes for CAISDSQANQPQHF.

CDR3 coding DNA: TGTGCCAGCTCACCACGAATCCGACAGGAGGACTATGGCTACACCTTC. It is translated as CASSPRIRQEDYGYTF. The V call is TRBV18, the J call TRBJ1-2; TRBD1 is a possible D gene (6 bases). In germline, CDR1 is KGHSH, CDR2 LQKENI. CDR3 length equals 16 residues. Trimming removed 1 base from V and 3 bases from J, with 15 bases in between.

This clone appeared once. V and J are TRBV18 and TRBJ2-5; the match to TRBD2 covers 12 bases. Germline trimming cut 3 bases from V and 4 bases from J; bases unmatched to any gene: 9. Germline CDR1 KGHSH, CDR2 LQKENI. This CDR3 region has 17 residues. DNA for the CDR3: TGTGCCAGCTCACCCTCGACTAGCGGGGGTATAGGAGAGACCCAGTACTTC. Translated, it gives CASSPSTSGGIGETQYF.

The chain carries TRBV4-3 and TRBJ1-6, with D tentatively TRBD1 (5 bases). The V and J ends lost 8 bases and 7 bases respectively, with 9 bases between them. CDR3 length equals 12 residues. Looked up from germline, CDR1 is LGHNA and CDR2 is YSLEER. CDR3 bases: TGCGCCAGCGGTTACAGGAATTCACCCCTCCACTTT. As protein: CASGYRNSPLHF.

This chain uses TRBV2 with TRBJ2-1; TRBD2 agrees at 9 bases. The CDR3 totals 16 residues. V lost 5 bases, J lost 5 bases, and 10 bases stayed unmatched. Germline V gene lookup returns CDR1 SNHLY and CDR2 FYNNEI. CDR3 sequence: CASSPPGLATDNEQFF. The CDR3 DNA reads TGTGCCAGCAGTCCACCGGGACTAGCTACTGACAATGAGCAGTTCTTC.

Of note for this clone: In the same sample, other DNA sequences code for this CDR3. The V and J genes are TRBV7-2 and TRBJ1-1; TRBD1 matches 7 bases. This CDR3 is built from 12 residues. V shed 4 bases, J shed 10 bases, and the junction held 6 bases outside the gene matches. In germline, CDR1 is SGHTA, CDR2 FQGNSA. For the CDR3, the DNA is TGTGCCAGCAGCTCTAACAGGGGCGGAGCTTTCTTT. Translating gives CASSSNRGGAFF.

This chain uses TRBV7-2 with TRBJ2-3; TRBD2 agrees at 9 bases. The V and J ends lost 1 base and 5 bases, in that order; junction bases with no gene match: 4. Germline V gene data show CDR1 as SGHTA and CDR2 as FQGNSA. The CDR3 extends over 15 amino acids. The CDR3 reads CASSLGGGGVDTQYF. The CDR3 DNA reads TGTGCCAGCAGCTTAGGAGGCGGGGGGGTAGATACGCAGTATTTT.

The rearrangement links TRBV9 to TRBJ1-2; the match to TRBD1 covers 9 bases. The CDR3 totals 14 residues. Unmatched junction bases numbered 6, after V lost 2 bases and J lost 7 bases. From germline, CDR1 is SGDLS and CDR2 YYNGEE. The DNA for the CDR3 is TGTGCCAGCAGCGTCACAGGGGGCGCGGTTGGCTACACCTTC. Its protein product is CASSVTGGAVGYTF.

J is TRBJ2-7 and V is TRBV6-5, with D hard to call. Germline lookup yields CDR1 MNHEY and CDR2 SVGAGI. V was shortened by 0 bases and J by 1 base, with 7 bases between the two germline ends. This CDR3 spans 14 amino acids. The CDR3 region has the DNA TGTGCCAGCAGTTACTCCGTCGGTTCCTACGAGCAGTACTTC. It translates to CASSYSVGSYEQYF.

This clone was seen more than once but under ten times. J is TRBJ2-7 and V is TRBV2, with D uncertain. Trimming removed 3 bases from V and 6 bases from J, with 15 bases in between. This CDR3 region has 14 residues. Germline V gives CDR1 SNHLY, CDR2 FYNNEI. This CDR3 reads CASSDPETSGEQYF. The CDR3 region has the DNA TGTGCCAGCAGTGATCCTGAGACGTCGGGCGAGCAGTACTTC.

The CDR3 sequence: CASSHPSSDEQYF. CDR3 nucleotides: TGCGCCAGCAGCCACCCATCGAGCGACGAGCAGTACTTC. The chain links TRBV4-1 to TRBJ2-7; D is uncertain. The CDR3 covers 13 residues. V was shortened by 3 bases and J by 5 bases, with 11 bases between the two germline ends. CDR1 MGHRA and CDR2 YSYEKL come from the germline V gene.

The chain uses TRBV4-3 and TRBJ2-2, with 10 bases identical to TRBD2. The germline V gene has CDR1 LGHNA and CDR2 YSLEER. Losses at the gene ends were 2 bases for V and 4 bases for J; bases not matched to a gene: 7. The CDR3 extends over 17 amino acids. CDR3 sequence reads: CASSQTIAGGATGELFF. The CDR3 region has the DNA TGCGCCAGCAGCCAAACTATAGCGGGGGGAGCCACCGGGGAGCTGTTTTTT.

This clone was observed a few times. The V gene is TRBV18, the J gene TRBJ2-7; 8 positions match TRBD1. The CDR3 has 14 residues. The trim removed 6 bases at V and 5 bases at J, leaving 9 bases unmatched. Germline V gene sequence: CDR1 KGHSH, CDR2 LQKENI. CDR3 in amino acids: CASSPRTGTNEQYF. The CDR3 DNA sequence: TGTGCCAGCTCGCCTCGGACAGGGACAAACGAGCAGTACTTC. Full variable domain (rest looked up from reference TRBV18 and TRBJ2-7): NAGVMQNPRHLVRRRGQEARLRCSPMKGHSHVYWYRQLPEEGLKFMVYLQKENIIDESGMPKERFSAEFPKEGPSILRIQQVVRGDSAAYFCASSPRTGTNEQYFGPGTRLTVT.

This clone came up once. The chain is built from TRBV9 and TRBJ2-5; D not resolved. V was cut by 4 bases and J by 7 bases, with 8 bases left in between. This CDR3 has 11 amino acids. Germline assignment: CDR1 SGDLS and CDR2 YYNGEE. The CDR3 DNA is TGTGCCAGCAGCTCCTCGGGGACCCAGTACTTC. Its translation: CASSSSGTQYF.

CDR3 coding DNA: TGTGCCAGCAGTGGACAGCTCGCAACTAATGAAAAACTGTTTTTT. Its protein product is CASSGQLATNEKLFF. The chain uses TRBV6-6 and TRBJ1-4, with D perhaps matching TRBD1 (6 bases). V was clipped by 5 bases and J by 0 bases, with 10 bases between them. The germline V gene encodes CDR1 MNHNY and CDR2 SVGAGI (reference sequence). The CDR3 spans 15 residues.

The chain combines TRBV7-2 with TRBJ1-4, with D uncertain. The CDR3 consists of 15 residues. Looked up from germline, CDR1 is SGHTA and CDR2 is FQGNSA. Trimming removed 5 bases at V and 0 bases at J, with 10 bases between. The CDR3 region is CASSPVGATNEKLFF. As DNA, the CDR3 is TGTGCCAGCAGCCCGGTTGGAGCAACTAATGAAAAACTGTTTTTT.

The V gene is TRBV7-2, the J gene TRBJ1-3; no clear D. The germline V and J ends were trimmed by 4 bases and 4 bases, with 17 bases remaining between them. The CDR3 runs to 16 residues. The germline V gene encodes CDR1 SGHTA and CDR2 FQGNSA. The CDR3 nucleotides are TGTGCCAGCAGCTCCTCCCGGTCTATAACCGGAAACACCATATATTTT. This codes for CASSSSRSITGNTIYF. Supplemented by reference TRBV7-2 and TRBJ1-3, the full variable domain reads GAGVSQSPSNKVTEKGKDVELRCDPISGHTALYWYRQSLGQGLEFLIYFQGNSAPDKSGLPSDRFSAERTGGSVSTLTIQRTQQEDSAVYLCASSSSRSITGNTIYFGEGSWLTVV.

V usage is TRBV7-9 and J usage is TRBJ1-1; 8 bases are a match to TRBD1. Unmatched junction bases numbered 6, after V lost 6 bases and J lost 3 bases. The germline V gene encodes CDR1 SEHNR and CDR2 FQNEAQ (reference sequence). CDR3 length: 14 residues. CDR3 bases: TGTGCCAGCAGAGGGGTACAGGGGGACACTGAAGCTTTCTTT. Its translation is CASRGVQGDTEAFF.